These 11 T cell receptor beta chains came from one sample sequenced in a study of blood T cell repertoires in COVID-19. Produced via immunoSEQ multiplex PCR; TCRdb's table is partial and in-frame only. The data contain some 400,000 clones, over 75% of them singletons. Sequencing used peripheral blood. Receptors originate from a woman aged 25 to 39 with COVID-19, enrolled during active disease.

This sequence joins TRBV6-5 and TRBJ1-3; D is perhaps TRBD1 (5 bases). The CDR3 covers 14 residues. Trimming removed 0 bases from V and 4 bases from J, with 7 bases in between. Germline V gene data show CDR1 as MNHEY and CDR2 as SVGAGI. The CDR3 here is CASSYSGVGNTIYF. CDR3 bases: TGTGCCAGCAGTTACTCAGGGGTCGGAAACACCATATATTTT.

The chain is built from TRBV5-1 and TRBJ2-7, with 7 bases lining up with TRBD1. Trimming cost V 1 base and J 1 base; bases outside gene matches: 8. CDR3 size: 16 residues. Germline V gene data show CDR1 as SGHRS and CDR2 as YFSETQ. The CDR3 nucleotides are TGCGCCAGCAGCTTGTGGGGTAAGACAGGGTCCTACGAGCAGTACTTC. Translating it yields CASSLWGKTGSYEQYF.

In its sample, this clone was seen a few times. V usage is TRBV20-1 and J usage is TRBJ1-5, with 8 bases fitting TRBD1. CDR1 DFQATT and CDR2 SNEGSKA come from the germline V gene (reference sequence). CDR3 size: 15 residues. With V trimmed by 3 bases and J by 4 bases, 8 bases remained unmatched. The CDR3 DNA is TGCAGTGCTAGTTTCCAGGGGGCGCTTAATCAGCCCCAGCATTTT. It is translated as CSASFQGALNQPQHF.

The chain links TRBV11-2 to TRBJ2-7; D is perhaps TRBD2 (6 bases). Germline-derived CDR1 and CDR2 are SGHAT and FQNNGV. This CDR3 has 14 residues. V was trimmed by 6 bases and J by 6 bases, leaving 18 bases between them. CDR3 loop: CASRNTQTGVEQYF. The DNA for the CDR3 is TGTGCCAGCAGAAACACCCAAACGGGGGTCGAGCAGTACTTC.

Written as DNA, the CDR3 is TGTGCCAGCAGCGTAAGACTAGCGTCCGGGGAGCTGTTTTTT. Translating it yields CASSVRLASGELFF. V and J are TRBV9 and TRBJ2-2, with TRBD2 matching over 8 bases. The CDR3 consists of 14 residues. Trimming removed 1 base from V and 6 bases from J; junction bases left unmatched: 2. Germline loops: CDR1 SGDLS, CDR2 YYNGEE.

This clone was detected only a few times. This chain joins TRBV10-1 and TRBJ2-2; D might be TRBD1 (5 bases). This CDR3 spans 15 amino acids. V was trimmed by 6 bases and J by 4 bases, leaving 15 bases between them. CDR1 and CDR2 (germline): WNHNN, SYGVQD (reference sequence). The CDR3 sequence is CASSLLQGFTGELFF. CDR3 DNA: TGCGCCAGCAGCCTCCTGCAGGGCTTCACCGGGGAGCTGTTTTTT.

This chain links TRBV28 with TRBJ2-1; 8 bases agree with TRBD2. Germline loops: CDR1 MDHEN, CDR2 SYDVKM. The CDR3 covers 16 residues. V dropped 7 bases and J dropped 0; count of bases not matched to a gene: 8. The CDR3 loop reads CASKPPGTSSYNEQFF. For the CDR3, the DNA is TGTGCCAGCAAACCCCCCGGGACTAGCTCCTACAATGAGCAGTTCTTC.

The chain couples TRBV15 to TRBJ1-2, with D uncertain. This CDR3 has 13 residues. Trimming took 1 base from V and 7 from J, leaving 10 bases between them. Germline V lookup: CDR1 LNHNV, CDR2 YYDKDF (reference sequence). The CDR3 loop reads CATSRGAGFGYTF. CDR3 nucleotides: TGTGCCACCAGCAGAGGGGCGGGGTTTGGCTACACCTTC. Based on the CDR3 plus reference TRBV15 and TRBJ1-2, the full variable domain is DAMVIQNPRYQVTQFGKPVTLSCSQTLNHNVMYWYQQKSSQAPKLLFHYYDKDFNNEADTPDNFQSRRPNTSFCFLDIRSPGLGDTAMYLCATSRGAGFGYTFGSGTRLTVV.

In its sample, this clone was seen a few times. V usage is TRBV5-4 and J usage is TRBJ2-7, with TRBD1 matching 7 bases. CDR1 is SGHNT and CDR2 is YYREEE in the germline V gene (reference sequence). Trimming took 0 bases from V and 6 from J; bases not matched to a gene: 3. This CDR3 spans 13 amino acids. The CDR3 spells CASSLAGTAEQYF. The CDR3 nucleotides are TGTGCCAGCAGCTTGGCCGGGACAGCCGAGCAGTACTTC.

CDR3 residues: CATSDPLQLAGVETQYF. CDR3 coding DNA: TGTGCCACCAGTGATCCACTACAACTAGCGGGAGTGGAGACCCAGTACTTC. The rearrangement uses TRBV24-1 and TRBJ2-5; TRBD2 agrees at 11 bases. The J segment lost 5 bases and the V segment lost 3 bases, leaving 10 bases of the junction unmatched. The CDR3 has 17 amino acids. Germline CDR1 and CDR2: KGHDR and SFDVKD.

This clone occurred once. The J gene is TRBJ2-3, the V gene TRBV4-3; 10 positions match TRBD2. Germline values: CDR1 LGHNA, CDR2 YSLEER. The ends lost 0 bases at V and 2 bases at J; junction bases unmatched: 2. CDR3 length: 16 residues. The CDR3 reads CASSQELAGSTDTQYF. The CDR3 coding sequence is TGCGCCAGCAGCCAAGAACTAGCGGGGTCCACAGATACGCAGTATTTT.